Presented here are 20 T cell receptor beta chains from one specimen sequenced in a study of T cells in Graves' hyperthyroidism and ophthalmopathy. There were TCR beta CDR3 regions amplified from RNA transcripts. The HTBI primer set drove a first-round RT-PCR of the TCR CDR3. In TCRdb, the multiplex PCR reads were re-called with MiXCR into one record per CDR3 protein. The sample contains roughly 600,000 distinct CDR3 sequences, more than 14% of which appear only once. Sequencing was performed on blood. Every receptor here comes from a woman in her forties or fifties with Graves' ophthalmopathy.

Ten or more counts support this clonotype. V gene TRBV6-1 combines with J gene TRBJ1-5; 9 bases fit TRBD1. V lost 6 bases and J lost 4; bases outside the gene matches: 13. CDR1 and CDR2 from the germline V gene are MNHNS and SASEGT. This CDR3 is 17 amino acids long. The chain's CDR3 is CASRNGQGRPANQPQHF. CDR3 DNA sequence: TGTGCCAGCAGGAACGGACAGGGGCGACCCGCAAATCAGCCCCAGCATTTT.

Turning to this clonotype: This is likely a read error, given that the CDR3 carries no conserved phenylalanine or tryptophan at its end. V gene TRBV7-2 combines with J gene TRBJ2-2; D is unresolved. CDR1 is SGHTA, CDR2 FQGNSA, per germline. The CDR3 runs to 14 residues. Trimming took off 2 bases at V and 0 bases at J, with 4 bases between the two ends. The CDR3 region has the DNA TGTGCCAGCAGCTTACCTCCGAACACCGGGGAGCTGTTTCTT. The encoded protein is CASSLPPNTGELFL.

This clonotype has a count of ten or more. The V gene is TRBV7-8, the J gene TRBJ2-3; 7 bases are a match to TRBD2. The trim removed 2 bases at V and 3 bases at J, leaving 11 bases unmatched. There are 17 residues in the CDR3. The germline V gene encodes CDR1 SGHVS and CDR2 FQNEAQ. CDR3 region: CASSLSLAEWRTDTQYF. The CDR3 DNA reads as TGTGCCAGCAGCTTAAGCCTAGCGGAATGGAGGACAGATACGCAGTATTTT.

In this sample, this clonotype turned up many times. This chain joins TRBV7-9 and TRBJ1-1, with a weak D call TRBD1 (5 bases). Trimming stripped 4 bases from V and 2 bases from J, with 17 bases between. This CDR3 has 16 residues. The germline V gene encodes CDR1 SEHNR and CDR2 FQNEAQ (reference sequence). In DNA form, the CDR3 reads TGTGCCAGCAGCTCCGTAGGACACGGACTTAACACTGAAGCTTTCTTT. Translation: CASSSVGHGLNTEAFF.

This clonotype occurred many times. The chain employs TRBV11-2 and TRBJ1-1; no definite D call. Deletions cut 1 base from V and 5 bases from J, with 17 bases between. The germline V gene has CDR1 SGHAT and CDR2 FQNNGV. The CDR3 has 16 residues. The CDR3 spells CASSLGAGRVGTEAFF. CDR3 coding DNA: TGTGCCAGCAGCTTAGGCGCCGGGAGGGTGGGGACTGAAGCTTTCTTT.

This clonotype was counted at least ten times. The V gene is TRBV5-5, the J gene TRBJ2-3; 8 nucleotides agree with TRBD1. The CDR3 length is 14 residues. With V trimmed by 4 bases and J by 6 bases, 7 bases remained unmatched. Germline V gene data show CDR1 as SGHKS and CDR2 as YYEKEE (reference sequence). The DNA for the CDR3 is TGTGCCAGCAGCGACGACAGGGGAGGTGATACGCAGTATTTT. This sequence encodes CASSDDRGGDTQYF. Supplemented by reference TRBV5-5 and TRBJ2-3, the full variable domain reads DAGVTQSPTHLIKTRGQQVTLRCSPISGHKSVSWYQQVLGQGPQFIFQYYEKEERGRGNFPDRFSARQFPNYSSELNVNALLLGDSALYLCASSDDRGGDTQYFGPGTRLTVL.

This clonotype was counted at least ten times. V usage is TRBV27 and J usage is TRBJ2-1; TRBD1 agrees at 7 bases. Germline CDR1 and CDR2: MNHEY and SMNVEV (reference sequence). The CDR3 is 14 amino acids. J gave up 9 bases and V 0 bases, and 5 bases lay outside the gene matches. CDR3 DNA: TGTGCCAGCAGTTTATCGACAGGGAGAGGTGAGCAGTTCTTC. It is translated as CASSLSTGRGEQFF.

This clonotype was found many times. The V gene is TRBV5-5, the J gene TRBJ2-7, with D possibly being TRBD2 (7 bases). Germline CDR1 SGHKS, CDR2 YYEKEE (reference sequence). This CDR3 spans 16 amino acids. The V end was cut by 0 bases, the J end by 0 bases, with 13 bases between. In DNA, the CDR3 is TGTGCCAGCAGCTTGGTTGCGGGGGCTAACTCCTACGAGCAGTACTTC. This encodes CASSLVAGANSYEQYF.

This clonotype occurred many times. The chain's CDR3 is CASSYSTGIDEQYF. DNA for the CDR3: TGTGCCAGCAGTTACTCGACAGGGATCGACGAGCAGTACTTC. J is TRBJ2-7 and V is TRBV6-7, with TRBD1 matching over 7 bases. TRBV6-7 is designated an ORF whose function remains uncertain. V trimming: 0 bases; J trimming: 5 bases; junction bases outside the gene matches: 4. This CDR3 contains 14 residues.

This clonotype has just a few counts. The chain employs TRBV14 and TRBJ1-3, with 9 bases aligning to TRBD1. V was clipped by 4 bases and J by 7 bases; unmatched bases: 5. The CDR3 has 14 amino acids. The germline V gene has CDR1 SGHDN and CDR2 FVKESK. The CDR3 DNA reads as TGTGCCAGCAGCCGGGACAGGGCAAGCAACACCATATATTTT. Translated: CASSRDRASNTIYF.

In this sample, this clonotype turned up a few times. J is TRBJ1-2 and V is TRBV29-1; D is ambiguous. In germline, CDR1 is SQVTM, CDR2 ANQGSEA. The V end was cut by 1 base, the J end by 8 bases, with 2 bases between. The CDR3 spans 9 residues. The CDR3 is CSVEAGYTF. The CDR3 nucleotides are TGCAGCGTTGAAGCCGGCTACACCTTC.

Of note for this clonotype: The junction does not match germline at one end; this may be a read error. The gene calls are TRBV4-1 and TRBJ2-1, with 11 bases matching TRBD1. CDR1 MGHRA and CDR2 YSYEKL come from the germline V gene. The CDR3 has 15 residues. CDR3 coding DNA: TGCACCAGCAGCCACGGGACAGGGGGTTGGAATGAGCAGTTCTTC. Translated: CTSSHGTGGWNEQFF.

V gene TRBV7-9 combines with J gene TRBJ2-3, with unresolved D. The germline V gene encodes CDR1 SEHNR and CDR2 FQNEAQ (reference sequence). The CDR3 length is 12 residues. V was shortened by 8 bases and J by 8 bases, with 14 bases between the two germline ends. The CDR3 DNA sequence: TGTGCCAGCCGACTTGGGCCTGGTACGCAGTATTTT. Protein: CASRLGPGTQYF.

This clonotype was seen many times. The rearrangement uses TRBV20-1 and TRBJ2-7, with 7 positions matching TRBD1. Germline V gives CDR1 DFQATT, CDR2 SNEGSKA (reference sequence). The CDR3 runs to 14 residues. Losses at the gene ends were 3 bases for V and 5 bases for J; bases not matched to a gene: 10. CDR3 region: CSARNPRGLDEQYF. The CDR3 DNA reads TGCAGTGCTAGGAACCCGAGGGGGCTGGACGAGCAGTACTTC.

The CDR3 reads CASSTGQPTDTQYF. The CDR3, as DNA: TGTGCCAGTAGTACGGGACAGCCCACAGATACGCAGTATTTT. The V call is TRBV19, the J call TRBJ2-3, with TRBD1 matching 7 bases. The CDR3 runs to 14 residues. Germline V gene data show CDR1 as LNHDA and CDR2 as SQIVND (reference sequence). The V gene end was trimmed by 4 bases and the J gene end by 2 bases; junction bases not matched to a gene: 3.

The table lists this clonotype with many counts. The V call is TRBV6-2 or TRBV6-3, the J call TRBJ2-1; TRBD2 matches 10 bases. CDR1 MNHEY and CDR2 SVGEGT come from the germline V gene. The CDR3 extends over 14 amino acids. The V and J ends lost 8 bases and 6 bases, in that order; junction bases with no gene match: 7. The chain's CDR3 is CASGTGLAPNEQFF. The CDR3 bases are TGTGCCAGCGGCACGGGACTAGCGCCCAATGAGCAGTTCTTC.

This chain uses TRBV29-1 with TRBJ1-1; D gene unclear. The CDR3 loop spans 11 amino acids. The V end lost 7 bases, the J end lost 1 base, and 7 bases lay between the germline ends. CDR1 is SQVTM, CDR2 ANQGSEA, per germline. The CDR3 DNA is TGCAGCGGAACAGAGAACACTGAAGCTTTCTTT. This gives the protein CSGTENTEAFF.

This clonotype occurred many times. The V gene is TRBV29-1, the J gene TRBJ2-5; D gene ambiguous. Deletions cut 4 bases from V and 0 bases from J, with 12 bases between. CDR3 length equals 14 residues. CDR1 and CDR2 from the germline V gene are SQVTM and ANQGSEA. For the CDR3, the DNA is TGCAGCGTTGTAGGGTCGGTAGACCAAGAGACCCAGTACTTC. It is translated as CSVVGSVDQETQYF.

This clonotype occurred many times. The chain couples TRBV15 to TRBJ2-3; the D call may be TRBD1 or TRBD2 (5 bases each). In germline, CDR1 is LNHNV, CDR2 YYDKDF (reference sequence). Trimming left V 5 bases short and J 1 base short, with 19 bases between. This CDR3 comprises 17 residues. DNA of the CDR3: TGTGCCACCAGCGACGGGACCTCTTCTTCTCGCACAGATACGCAGTATTTT. Protein product: CATSDGTSSSRTDTQYF.

Worth noting for this clonotype: Just one base apart from a much larger clone, this may be a read error. The CDR3 bases are TGTGCCAGCAGTCTCCGCCGACTTGACACCGGGGAGCTGTTTTTT. It codes for CASSLRRLDTGELFF. The gene calls are TRBV7-9 and TRBJ2-2; D is undetermined. Trimming left V 6 bases short and J 3 bases short, with 14 bases between. CDR1 is SEHNR, CDR2 FQNEAQ, per germline (reference sequence). This CDR3 spans 15 amino acids.